This TCR beta chain originates from a study of T cells in Graves' hyperthyroidism and ophthalmopathy. Whole-study results and caveats: A model of 13 V-J pairs discriminated ophthalmopathy from stable hyperthyroidism. Blood also held most thyroid clonotypes expanded beyond 0.001.

Details on this clonotype: Its antigen remains unidentified.

Patients having uncontrolled infection, another autoimmune disease, pregnancy or lactation were not included. Fresh 10 ml peripheral blood yielded PBMCs. It was RNA transcripts that yielded the amplified TCR beta CDR3 regions. HTBI primers were employed in a first-round RT-PCR of the TCR CDR3. From the multiplex PCR reads, TCRdb called clonotypes with MiXCR, one entry per CDR3 protein. The table has 500,000 to 800,000 distinct CDR3 sequences, about 15% seen once; the top ten hold approximately 12%. The germline V gene encodes CDR1 SGHNT and CDR2 YYREEE (reference sequence). CDR3 size: 13 residues. V was shortened by 4 bases and J by 4 bases, with 10 bases between the two germline ends.

The sequence came from a woman aged 45-65 years with Graves' ophthalmopathy. Sequencing was carried out using blood. The chain links TRBV5-4 to TRBJ2-3; D gene unclear. As DNA, the CDR3 is TGTGCCAGCAGCGGACGGAACGCAGATACGCAGTATTTT. Encoded protein: CASSGRNADTQYF.